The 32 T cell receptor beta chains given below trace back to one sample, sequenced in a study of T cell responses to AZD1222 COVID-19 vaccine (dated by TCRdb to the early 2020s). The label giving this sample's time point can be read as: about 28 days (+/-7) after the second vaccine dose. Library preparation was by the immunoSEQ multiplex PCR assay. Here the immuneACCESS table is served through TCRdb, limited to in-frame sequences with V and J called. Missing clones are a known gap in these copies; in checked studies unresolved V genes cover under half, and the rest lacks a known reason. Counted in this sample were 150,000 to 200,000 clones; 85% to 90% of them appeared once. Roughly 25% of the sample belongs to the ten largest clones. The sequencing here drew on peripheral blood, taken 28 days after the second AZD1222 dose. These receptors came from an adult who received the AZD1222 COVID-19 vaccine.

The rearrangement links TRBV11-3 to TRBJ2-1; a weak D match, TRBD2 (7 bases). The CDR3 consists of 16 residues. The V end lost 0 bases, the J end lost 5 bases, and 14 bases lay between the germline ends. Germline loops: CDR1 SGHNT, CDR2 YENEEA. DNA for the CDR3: TGTGCCAGCAGCTTAGAGGGACACCGGGGGGACAATGAGCAGTTCTTC. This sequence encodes CASSLEGHRGDNEQFF.

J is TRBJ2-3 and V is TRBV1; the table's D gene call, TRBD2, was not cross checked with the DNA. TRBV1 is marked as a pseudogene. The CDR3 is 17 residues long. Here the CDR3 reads CTSSQEASGRRTDTQYF. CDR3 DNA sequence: TGCACCAGCAGCCAAGAAGCTAGCGGGCGCCGCACAGATACGCAGTATTTT.

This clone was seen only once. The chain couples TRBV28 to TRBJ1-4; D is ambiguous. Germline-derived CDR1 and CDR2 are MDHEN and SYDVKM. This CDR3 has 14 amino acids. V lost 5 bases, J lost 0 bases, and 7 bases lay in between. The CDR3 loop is CASSPISTNEKLFF. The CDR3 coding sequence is TGTGCCAGCAGTCCGATATCAACTAATGAAAAACTGTTTTTT.

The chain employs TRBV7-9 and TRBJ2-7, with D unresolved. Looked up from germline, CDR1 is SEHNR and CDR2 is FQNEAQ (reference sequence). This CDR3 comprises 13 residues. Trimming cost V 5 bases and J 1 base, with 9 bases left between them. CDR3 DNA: TGTGCCAGCAGCCTCCCTTCGTCCTACGAGCAGTACTTC. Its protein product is CASSLPSSYEQYF.

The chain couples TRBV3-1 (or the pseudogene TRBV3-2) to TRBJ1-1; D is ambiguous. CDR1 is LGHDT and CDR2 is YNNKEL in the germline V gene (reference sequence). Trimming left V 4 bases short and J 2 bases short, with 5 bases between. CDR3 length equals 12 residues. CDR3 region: CASSLRNTEAFF. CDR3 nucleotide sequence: TGTGCCAGCAGCCTAAGAAACACTGAAGCTTTCTTT.

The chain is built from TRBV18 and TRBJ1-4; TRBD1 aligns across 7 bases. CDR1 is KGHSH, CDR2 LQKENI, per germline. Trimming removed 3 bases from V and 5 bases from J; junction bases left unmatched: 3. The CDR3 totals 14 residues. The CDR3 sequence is CASSPQGGNEKLFF. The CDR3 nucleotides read TGTGCCAGCTCACCCCAGGGGGGAAATGAAAAACTGTTTTTT.

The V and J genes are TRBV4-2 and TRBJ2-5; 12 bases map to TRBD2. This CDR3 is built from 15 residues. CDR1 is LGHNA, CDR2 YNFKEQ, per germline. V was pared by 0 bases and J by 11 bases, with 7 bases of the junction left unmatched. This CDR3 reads CASSQEGTSGRQQYF. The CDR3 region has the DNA TGTGCCAGCAGCCAAGAGGGAACTAGCGGGAGGCAACAGTACTTC.

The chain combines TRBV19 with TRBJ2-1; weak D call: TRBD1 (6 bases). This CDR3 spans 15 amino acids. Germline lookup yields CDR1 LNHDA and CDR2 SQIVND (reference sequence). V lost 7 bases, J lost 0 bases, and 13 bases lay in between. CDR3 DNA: TGTGCCAGTACGCCCGACAGGAGCTCCTACAATGAGCAGTTCTTC. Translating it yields CASTPDRSSYNEQFF.

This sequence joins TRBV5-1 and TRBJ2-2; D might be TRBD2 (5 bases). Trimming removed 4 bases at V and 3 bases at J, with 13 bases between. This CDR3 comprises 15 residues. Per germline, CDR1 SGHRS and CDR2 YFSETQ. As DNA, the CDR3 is TGCGCCAGCAGCACGACCGGGATTCACACCGGGGAGCTGTTTTTT. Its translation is CASSTTGIHTGELFF.

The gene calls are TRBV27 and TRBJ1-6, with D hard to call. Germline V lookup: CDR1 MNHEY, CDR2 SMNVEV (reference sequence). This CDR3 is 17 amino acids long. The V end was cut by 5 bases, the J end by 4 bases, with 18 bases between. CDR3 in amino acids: CASSPIGGYGYNSPLHF. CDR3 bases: TGTGCCAGCAGTCCCATCGGTGGGTACGGATATAATTCACCCCTCCACTTT.

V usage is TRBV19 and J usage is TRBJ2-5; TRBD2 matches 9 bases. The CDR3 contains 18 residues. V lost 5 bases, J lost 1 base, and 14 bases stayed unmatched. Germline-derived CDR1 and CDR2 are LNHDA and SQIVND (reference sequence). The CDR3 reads CASSSQGPASGAQETQYF. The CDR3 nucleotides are TGTGCCAGTAGTTCACAGGGGCCGGCTAGCGGGGCCCAAGAGACCCAGTACTTC.

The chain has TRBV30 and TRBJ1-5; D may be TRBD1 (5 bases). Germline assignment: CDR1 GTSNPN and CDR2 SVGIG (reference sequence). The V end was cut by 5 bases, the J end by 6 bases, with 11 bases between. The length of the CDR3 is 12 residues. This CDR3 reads CAWGGGGQPQHF. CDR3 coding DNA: TGTGCCTGGGGTGGGGGTGGTCAGCCCCAGCATTTT.

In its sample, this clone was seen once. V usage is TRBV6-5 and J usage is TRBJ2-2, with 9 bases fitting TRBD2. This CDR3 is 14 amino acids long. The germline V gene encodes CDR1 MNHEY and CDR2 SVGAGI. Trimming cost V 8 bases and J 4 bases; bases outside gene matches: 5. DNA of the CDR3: TGTGCCAGCGGGCTAGCGGGGTCCACCGGGGAGCTGTTTTTT. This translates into CASGLAGSTGELFF.

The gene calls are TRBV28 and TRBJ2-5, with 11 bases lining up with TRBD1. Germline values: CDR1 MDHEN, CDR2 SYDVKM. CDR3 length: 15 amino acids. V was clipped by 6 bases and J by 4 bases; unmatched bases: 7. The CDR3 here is CASSLRTGGAETQYF. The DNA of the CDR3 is TGTGCCAGCAGCCTGAGGACAGGGGGCGCAGAGACCCAGTACTTC.

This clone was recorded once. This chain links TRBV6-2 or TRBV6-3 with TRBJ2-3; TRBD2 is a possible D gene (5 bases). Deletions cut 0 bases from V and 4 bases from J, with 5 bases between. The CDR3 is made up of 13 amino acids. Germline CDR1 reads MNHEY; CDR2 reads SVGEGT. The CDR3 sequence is CASSYSGADTQYF. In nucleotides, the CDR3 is TGTGCCAGCAGTTACTCGGGAGCAGATACGCAGTATTTT.

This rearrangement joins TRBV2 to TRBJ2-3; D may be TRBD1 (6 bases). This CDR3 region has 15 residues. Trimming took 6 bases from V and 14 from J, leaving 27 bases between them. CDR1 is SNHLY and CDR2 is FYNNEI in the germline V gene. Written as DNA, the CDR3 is TGTGCCAGCAGAGACATCCGGGACAACGGACCGTTGACGTATTTT. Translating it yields CASRDIRDNGPLTYF.

CDR3 in DNA: TGTGCCAGTAGAGGGGCCAACCAAGAGACCCAGTACTTC. It specifies CASRGANQETQYF. V and J are TRBV7-9 and TRBJ2-5; D is tentatively TRBD1 or TRBD2 (5 bases each). Germline assignment: CDR1 SEHNR and CDR2 FQNEAQ (reference sequence). Trimming stripped 9 bases from V and 0 bases from J, with 11 bases between. CDR3 length: 13 residues.

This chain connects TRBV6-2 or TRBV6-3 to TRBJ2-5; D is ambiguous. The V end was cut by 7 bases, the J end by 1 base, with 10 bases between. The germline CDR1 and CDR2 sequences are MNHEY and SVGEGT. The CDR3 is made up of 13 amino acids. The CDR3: CASNPTAQETQYF. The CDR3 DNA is TGTGCCAGCAACCCTACAGCCCAAGAGACCCAGTACTTC.

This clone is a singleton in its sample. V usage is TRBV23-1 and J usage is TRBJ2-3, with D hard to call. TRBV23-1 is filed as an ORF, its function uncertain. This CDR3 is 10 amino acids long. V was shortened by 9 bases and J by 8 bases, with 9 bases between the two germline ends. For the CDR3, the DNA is TGCGCCAGGGCCTTTTGTACGCAGTATTTT. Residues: CARAFCTQYF.

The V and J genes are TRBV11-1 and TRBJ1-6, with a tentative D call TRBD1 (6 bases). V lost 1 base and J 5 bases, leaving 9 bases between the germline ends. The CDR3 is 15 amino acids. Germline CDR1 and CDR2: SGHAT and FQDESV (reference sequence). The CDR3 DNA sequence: TGTGCCAGCAGCTTAGATGGACAGAATAATTCACCCCTCCACTTT. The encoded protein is CASSLDGQNNSPLHF.

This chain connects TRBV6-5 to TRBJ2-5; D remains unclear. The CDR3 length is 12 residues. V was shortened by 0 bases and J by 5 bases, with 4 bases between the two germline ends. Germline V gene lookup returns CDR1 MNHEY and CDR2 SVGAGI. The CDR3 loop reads CASSYSGETQYF. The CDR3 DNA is TGTGCCAGCAGTTACTCAGGGGAGACCCAGTACTTC.

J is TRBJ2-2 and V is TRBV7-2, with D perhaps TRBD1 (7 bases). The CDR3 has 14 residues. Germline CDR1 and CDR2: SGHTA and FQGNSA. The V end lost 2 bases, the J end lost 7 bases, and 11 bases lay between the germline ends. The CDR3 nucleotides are TGTGCCAGCAGCTTAACCAGGGGGGACGGGGAGCTGTTTTTT. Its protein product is CASSLTRGDGELFF. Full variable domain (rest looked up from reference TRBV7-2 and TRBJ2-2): GAGVSQSPSNKVTEKGKDVELRCDPISGHTALYWYRQSLGQGLEFLIYFQGNSAPDKSGLPSDRFSAERTGGSVSTLTIQRTQQEDSAVYLCASSLTRGDGELFFGEGSRLTVL.

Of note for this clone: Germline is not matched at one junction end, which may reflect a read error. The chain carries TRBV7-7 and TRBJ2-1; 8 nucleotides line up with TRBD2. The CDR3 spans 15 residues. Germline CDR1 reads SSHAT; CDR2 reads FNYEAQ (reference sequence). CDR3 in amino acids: CASSVSGASYNEQFF. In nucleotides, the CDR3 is TGTGCTAGCAGCGTTAGCGGGGCGAGTTACAATGAGCAGTTCTTC. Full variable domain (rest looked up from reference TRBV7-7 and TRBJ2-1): GAGVSQSPRYKVTKRGQDVTLRCDPISSHATLYWYQQALGQGPEFLTYFNYEAQPDKSGLPSDRFSAERPEGSISTLTIQRTEQRDSAMYRCASSVSGASYNEQFFGPGTRLTVL.

The CDR3: CASSQEGAGQETQYF. DNA of the CDR3: TGTGCCAGCAGCCAAGAGGGGGCGGGCCAAGAGACCCAGTACTTC. The V gene is TRBV4-2, the J gene TRBJ2-5, with D possibly TRBD1 on 6 matching bases. Germline V lookup: CDR1 LGHNA, CDR2 YNFKEQ. CDR3 length: 15 residues. V was clipped by 0 bases and J by 1 base, with 9 bases between them.

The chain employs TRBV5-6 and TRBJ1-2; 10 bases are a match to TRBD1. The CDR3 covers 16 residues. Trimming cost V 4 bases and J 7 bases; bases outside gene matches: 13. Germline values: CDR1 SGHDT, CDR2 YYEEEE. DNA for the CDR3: TGTGCCAGCAGCCAGTCCTGGACAGGGGGGTCCTTTGGCTACACCTTC. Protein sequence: CASSQSWTGGSFGYTF.

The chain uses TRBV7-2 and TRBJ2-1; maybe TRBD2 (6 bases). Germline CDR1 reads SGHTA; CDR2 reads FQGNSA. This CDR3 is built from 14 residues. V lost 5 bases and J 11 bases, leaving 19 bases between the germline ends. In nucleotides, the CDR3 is TGTGCCAGCAGCCAAGGTTGGGGGAGGACAAAGCAGTTCTTC. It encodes CASSQGWGRTKQFF.

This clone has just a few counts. This CDR3 reads CASSPLGTGNTIYF. DNA of the CDR3: TGTGCCAGCAGTCCTCTTGGGACTGGAAACACCATATATTTT. This chain joins TRBV6-5 and TRBJ1-3; no firm D call. The length of the CDR3 is 14 residues. The germline V gene encodes CDR1 MNHEY and CDR2 SVGAGI. The V end was cut by 5 bases, the J end by 2 bases, with 10 bases between.

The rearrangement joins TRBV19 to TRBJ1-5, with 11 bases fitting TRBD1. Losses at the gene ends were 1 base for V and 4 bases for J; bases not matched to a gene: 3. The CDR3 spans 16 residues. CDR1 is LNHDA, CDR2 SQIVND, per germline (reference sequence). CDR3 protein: CASSIGGTGGNQPQHF. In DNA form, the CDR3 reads TGTGCCAGTAGTATAGGCGGGACAGGGGGGAATCAGCCCCAGCATTTT.

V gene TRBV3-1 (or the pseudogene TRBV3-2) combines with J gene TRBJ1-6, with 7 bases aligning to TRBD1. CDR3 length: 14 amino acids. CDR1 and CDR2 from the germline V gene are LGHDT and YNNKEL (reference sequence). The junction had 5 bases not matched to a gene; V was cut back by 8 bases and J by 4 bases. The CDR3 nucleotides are TGTGCCAGCGGGGGGACAGCTTATAATTCACCCCTCCACTTT. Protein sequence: CASGGTAYNSPLHF.

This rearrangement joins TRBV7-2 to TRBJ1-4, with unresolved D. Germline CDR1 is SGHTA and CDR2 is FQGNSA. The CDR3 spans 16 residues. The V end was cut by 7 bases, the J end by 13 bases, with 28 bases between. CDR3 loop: CASTPLGRTDARRLFF. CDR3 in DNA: TGTGCCAGCACTCCTCTGGGGAGGACCGACGCGAGACGACTGTTTTTT. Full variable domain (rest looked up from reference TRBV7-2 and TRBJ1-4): GAGVSQSPSNKVTEKGKDVELRCDPISGHTALYWYRQSLGQGLEFLIYFQGNSAPDKSGLPSDRFSAERTGGSVSTLTIQRTQQEDSAVYLCASTPLGRTDARRLFFGSGTQLSVL.

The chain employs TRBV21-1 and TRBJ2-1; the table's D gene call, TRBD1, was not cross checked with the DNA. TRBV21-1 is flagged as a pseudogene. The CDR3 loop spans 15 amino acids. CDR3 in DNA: TGTGCCAGCAGCAAAGCGGAACAGGGGGCTGATGAGCAGTTCTTC. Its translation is CASSKAEQGADEQFF.

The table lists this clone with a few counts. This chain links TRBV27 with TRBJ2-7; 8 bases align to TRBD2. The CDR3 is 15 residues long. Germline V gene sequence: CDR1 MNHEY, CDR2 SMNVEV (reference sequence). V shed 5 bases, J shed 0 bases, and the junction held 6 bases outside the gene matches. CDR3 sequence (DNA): TGTGCCAGCAGTCCCAGCGGGGGTTACTCCTACGAGCAGTACTTC. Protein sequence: CASSPSGGYSYEQYF.